This TCR beta chain was documented in a study of blood T cell repertoires in COVID-19. Study-level information: The samples span acute and convalescent COVID-19 from the United States, Italy and Spain. Sources were T cells, B-cell-depleted T cells, or PBMCs; the material itself was cDNA or gDNA.

Authors' processing steps: From reference gene primer amplification, estimates of nucleated cell counts were derived. TCRdb's copy holds only in-frame clones and misses some; the assay was immunoSEQ multiplex PCR. V, J and clone size derive from that table, while D and trimming were established from the DNA sequence. The sample gives approximately 220,000 clones, roughly 80% of which show up once; about 4.5% is in the top ten. The material sequenced was peripheral blood. The sequence derives from a woman aged 70-85 years with acute or convalescent COVID-19.

CDR3 coding DNA: TGTGCCAGCAGGGAGGGACAGGGGGCGTATGGCTACACCTTC. Translating it yields CASREGQGAYGYTF. The chain links TRBV6-5 to TRBJ1-2; 12 bases are shared with TRBD1. The V gene's germline CDR1 is MNHEY and CDR2 SVGAGI. With 6 bases clipped from V and 5 bases from J, the junction kept 4 bases outside the gene matches. This CDR3 contains 14 residues.